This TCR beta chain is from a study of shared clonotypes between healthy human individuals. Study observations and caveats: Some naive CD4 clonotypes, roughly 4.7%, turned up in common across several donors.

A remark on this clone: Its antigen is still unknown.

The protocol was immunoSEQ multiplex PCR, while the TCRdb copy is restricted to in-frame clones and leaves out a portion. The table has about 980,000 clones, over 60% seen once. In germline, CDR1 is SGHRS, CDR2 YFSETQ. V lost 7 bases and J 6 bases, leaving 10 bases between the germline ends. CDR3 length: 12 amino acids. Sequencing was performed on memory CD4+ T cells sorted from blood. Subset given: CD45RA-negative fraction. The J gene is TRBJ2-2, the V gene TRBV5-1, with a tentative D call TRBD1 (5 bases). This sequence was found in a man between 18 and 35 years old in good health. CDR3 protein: CASSRAAGELFF. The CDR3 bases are TGCGCCAGCTCCAGGGCCGCCGGGGAGCTGTTTTTT. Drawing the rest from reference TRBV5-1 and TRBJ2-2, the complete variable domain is KAGVTQTPRYLIKTRGQQVTLSCSPISGHRSVSWYQQTPGQGLQFLFEYFSETQRNKGNFPGRFSGRQFSNSRSEMNVSTLELGDSALYLCASSRAAGELFFGEGSRLTVL.